The entry below gives a single T cell receptor (beta chain) sequence along with its context. This entry is derived from a study of shared T cell receptors in the human thymus. Profiled with immunoSEQ multiplex PCR; TCRdb holds only in-frame clones, not every one. The sample lists more than 550,000 clones; 70% to 90% were seen once. Germline V gene data show CDR1 as SEHNR and CDR2 as FQNEAQ (reference sequence). V lost 2 bases and J 3 bases, leaving 10 bases between the germline ends. This CDR3 contains 14 residues. This sample also appeared in a second study, on human thymus T cells. Per that paper: Resections obtained during corrective heart surgery supplied the thymus tissue. There were highly overlapping thymic repertoires among unrelated individuals, as related research reported.

The TCR originated in a girl under three years old with a congenital heart defect. V usage is TRBV7-9 and J usage is TRBJ1-2; D not certain. Sequenced: thymocytes. This CDR3 is CASSLNSADYGYTF. The CDR3 DNA is TGTGCCAGCAGCTTAAATTCGGCGGACTATGGCTACACCTTC. Variable domain in full (rest from reference TRBV7-9 and TRBJ1-2): DTGVSQNPRHKITKRGQNVTFRCDPISEHNRLYWYRQTLGQGPEFLTYFQNEAQLEKSRLLSDRFSAERPKGSFSTLEIQRTEQGDSAMYLCASSLNSADYGYTFGSGTRLTVV.